Sequencing of this TCR beta chain was carried out in a study of T cells in Graves' hyperthyroidism and ophthalmopathy. Study findings and constraints: The model foresaw ophthalmopathy a median 6.5 months prior to onset.

This clonotype was found many times. Its antigen is as yet unknown. Amplified TCR beta CDR3 regions came from RNA transcripts. The primer set for the first-round RT-PCR of the TCR CDR3 was HTBI. TCRdb redid the calling of the multiplex PCR reads with MiXCR, one entry per CDR3 protein. Found here are around 400,000 distinct CDR3 sequences, roughly 13% of them singletons; the top ten hold around 9.2%. Diagnosis relied on clinical symptoms, serum thyroxine and TRAb, thyroid ultrasound and orbital computed tomography. Fresh peripheral blood, 10 ml, yielded the PBMCs. The CDR3 totals 14 residues. The germline gives CDR1 MNHEY, CDR2 SMNVEV (reference sequence). With 1 base removed from V and 5 bases from J, the gap between germline ends came to 10 bases.

Sequencing was carried out using blood. The receptor's source is a woman aged 18-29 years with Graves' hyperthyroidism. The gene calls are TRBV27 and TRBJ2-3; the D gene is possibly TRBD1 (5 bases). CDR3 in DNA: TGTGCCAGCAGTTTATACGACCAGGGAGATACGCAGTATTTT. Its protein is CASSLYDQGDTQYF.